The 9 T cell receptor beta chains presented below share a single source sample, sequenced in a study of blood T cell repertoires in COVID-19. The method was immunoSEQ multiplex PCR; TCRdb's version includes in-frame clones alone and lacks a portion of them. The sample yields 200,000 to 250,000 clones, about 85% seen once. Material: peripheral blood. These receptors all stem from a woman over 75 with active or convalescent COVID-19.

This chain links TRBV2 with TRBJ1-1, with D perhaps TRBD1 (6 bases). CDR1 and CDR2 (germline): SNHLY, FYNNEI. This CDR3 is built from 14 residues. V was trimmed by 7 bases and J by 1 base, leaving 13 bases between them. The CDR3 DNA follows: TGTGCCAGCACCCGACAGGAAACGAACACTGAAGCTTTCTTT. This translates into CASTRQETNTEAFF. The full variable domain, in which reference TRBV2 and TRBJ1-1 provide the parts outside the CDR3, is EPEVTQTPSHQVTQMGQEVILRCVPISNHLYFYWYRQILGQKVEFLVSFYNNEISEKSEIFDDQFSVERPDGSNFTLKIRSTKLEDSAMYFCASTRQETNTEAFFGQGTRLTVV.

The chain couples TRBV6-6 to TRBJ2-7; 9 bases are shared with TRBD2. The germline CDR1 and CDR2 sequences are MNHNY and SVGAGI (reference sequence). Trimming cost V 2 bases and J 4 bases; bases outside gene matches: 9. The CDR3 totals 16 residues. The CDR3 DNA reads TGTGCCAGCAGTTACGCGATAGCGGGAGCTGGGTACGAGCAGTACTTC. This encodes CASSYAIAGAGYEQYF.

V usage is TRBV7-9 and J usage is TRBJ2-1; TRBD2 aligns across 7 bases. The CDR3 runs to 16 residues. From germline, CDR1 is SEHNR and CDR2 FQNEAQ (reference sequence). V was clipped by 7 bases and J by 4 bases; unmatched bases: 13. CDR3: CASTLWGSGKYNEQFF. Here the CDR3 DNA reads TGTGCCAGCACCTTGTGGGGGAGCGGGAAATACAATGAGCAGTTCTTC. Full variable domain (missing parts from reference TRBV7-9 and TRBJ2-1): DTGVSQNPRHKITKRGQNVTFRCDPISEHNRLYWYRQTLGQGPEFLTYFQNEAQLEKSRLLSDRFSAERPKGSFSTLEIQRTEQGDSAMYLCASTLWGSGKYNEQFFGPGTRLTVL.

The chain combines TRBV19 with TRBJ1-4; D possibly corresponds to TRBD1 (6 bases). The germline gives CDR1 LNHDA, CDR2 SQIVND (reference sequence). The CDR3 sequence is 15 residues long. V lost 1 base and J 4 bases, leaving 10 bases between the germline ends. CDR3 region: CASSIVHRDNEKLFF. In nucleotides, the CDR3 is TGTGCCAGTAGTATAGTGCACAGGGATAATGAAAAACTGTTTTTT.

The sample holds many counts of this clone. This chain uses TRBV18 with TRBJ1-4; D perhaps matches TRBD1 (6 bases). V lost 4 bases and J 5 bases, leaving 11 bases between the germline ends. This CDR3 region has 14 residues. The germline V gene has CDR1 KGHSH and CDR2 LQKENI. The CDR3 is CASSQDRVNEKLFF. The CDR3 nucleotides are TGTGCCAGCTCACAGGACAGAGTAAATGAAAAACTGTTTTTT. The full variable domain, rest sourced from reference TRBV18 and TRBJ1-4, is NAGVMQNPRHLVRRRGQEARLRCSPMKGHSHVYWYRQLPEEGLKFMVYLQKENIIDESGMPKERFSAEFPKEGPSILRIQQVVRGDSAAYFCASSQDRVNEKLFFGSGTQLSVL.

This chain connects TRBV14 to TRBJ1-1, with unresolved D. V was trimmed by 0 bases and J by 6 bases, leaving 17 bases between them. CDR3 length: 16 amino acids. The germline V gene has CDR1 SGHDN and CDR2 FVKESK. DNA for the CDR3: TGTGCCAGCAGCCAAGATTTGACAAACGTTTACTCTGAAGCTTTCTTT. Translated, it gives CASSQDLTNVYSEAFF.

The J gene is TRBJ2-3, the V gene TRBV5-1; D is possibly TRBD2 (6 bases). Germline V gene sequence: CDR1 SGHRS, CDR2 YFSETQ. CDR3 length: 14 amino acids. V was shortened by 1 base and J by 4 bases, with 10 bases between the two germline ends. CDR3 amino acids: CASSLTAGADTQYF. CDR3 bases: TGCGCCAGCAGCTTGACAGCGGGCGCAGATACGCAGTATTTT.

DNA for the CDR3: TGTGCCAGCAGCTCACCCGACAGGGCGGCTGGCTACACCTTC. Translation: CASSSPDRAAGYTF. The V gene is TRBV5-8, the J gene TRBJ1-2, with 7 positions matching TRBD1. CDR3 length: 14 amino acids. Per the germline V gene, CDR1 is SGHTS and CDR2 is YDEGEE. Losses at the gene ends were 3 bases for V and 7 bases for J; bases not matched to a gene: 9.

The chain employs TRBV11-2 and TRBJ2-7, with D maybe TRBD1 (5 bases). CDR3 length: 16 amino acids. The V gene's germline CDR1 is SGHAT and CDR2 FQNNGV. Trimming pared 5 bases from V and 5 bases from J, leaving 22 bases between. In nucleotides, the CDR3 is TGTGCCAGCAGCCCCCTCCCGGACAATAAAGGAGACGAGCAGTACTTC. Amino acid sequence: CASSPLPDNKGDEQYF.